The 9 T cell receptor beta chains listed next were all sequenced from one sample in a study of cytomegalovirus exposure and HLA in healthy donors. Primers: 60 Vbeta forward and 13 Jbeta reverse. The method was immunoSEQ multiplex PCR; TCRdb's version includes in-frame clones alone and lacks a portion of them. Seen here are roughly 200,000 clones, 75% observed once, and the top ten hold 2.9%. Sequencing was carried out using PBMCs. All receptors derive from a male donor in good health and CMV-seronegative.

The genes are TRBV28 and TRBJ2-3; D perhaps matches TRBD2 (6 bases). This CDR3 has 17 amino acids. Germline V gene data show CDR1 as MDHEN and CDR2 as SYDVKM. V was trimmed by 4 bases and J by 4 bases, leaving 21 bases between them. The DNA for the CDR3 is TGTGCCAGCAGTTCACTCGCAGCTAGCGTCGTTGCAGATACGCAGTATTTT. Translation gives CASSSLAASVVADTQYF.

Only one count was recorded for this clone. This sequence joins TRBV9 and TRBJ2-1; perhaps TRBD1 as D (5 bases). There are 16 residues in the CDR3. From germline, CDR1 is SGDLS and CDR2 YYNGEE. With 0 bases removed from V and 6 bases from J, the gap between germline ends came to 16 bases. CDR3 loop: CASSVVGRATANEQFF. The CDR3 region has the DNA TGTGCCAGCAGCGTAGTAGGCAGGGCCACGGCCAATGAGCAGTTCTTC.

This sequence joins TRBV9 and TRBJ2-1, with D hard to call. The V end was cut by 4 bases, the J end by 7 bases, with 9 bases between. Germline-derived CDR1 and CDR2 are SGDLS and YYNGEE. The CDR3 is 12 amino acids. This CDR3 is CASSPPVNEQFF. The CDR3 DNA sequence: TGTGCCAGCAGCCCTCCAGTTAATGAGCAGTTCTTC. Combining the CDR3 with reference TRBV9 and TRBJ2-1 gives the whole variable domain DSGVTQTPKHLITATGQRVTLRCSPRSGDLSVYWYQQSLDQGLQFLIQYYNGEERAKGNILERFSAQQFPDLHSELNLSSLELGDSALYFCASSPPVNEQFFGPGTRLTVL.

The rearrangement links TRBV27 to TRBJ1-4, with D uncertain. Germline CDR1 is MNHEY and CDR2 is SMNVEV (reference sequence). This CDR3 has 15 residues. V lost 6 bases and J lost 8, with 19 bases in between. CDR3 nucleotides: TGTGCCAGCAGGAAATTCGTCCACGAGAACGAAAAACTGTTTTTT. Its translation is CASRKFVHENEKLFF.

Remarks on this clone: Its ends do not fully match the called genes, so a read error is possible. The chain carries TRBV18 and TRBJ1-5; D call uncertain. There are 16 residues in the CDR3. CDR1 and CDR2 from the germline V gene are KGHSH and LQKENI. The DNA of the CDR3 is TGTGCCAGCCCACCCGGCGGGTACCGGGGCAATCAGCCCCAGCATTTT. Translated, it gives CASPPGGYRGNQPQHF.

The count of this clone is one. CDR3 in amino acids: CAWSGLAGGRVASYNEQFF. The CDR3 nucleotides read TGTGCCTGGAGTGGCCTAGCGGGAGGGAGGGTTGCCTCCTACAATGAGCAGTTCTTC. J is TRBJ2-1 and V is TRBV30, with 12 bases that match TRBD2. The CDR3 has 19 amino acids. Trimming took 1 base from V and 0 from J; bases not matched to a gene: 10. Germline assignment: CDR1 GTSNPN and CDR2 SVGIG (reference sequence). The variable domain in full, with the rest retrieved from reference TRBV30 and TRBJ2-1, is SQTIHQWPATLVQPVGSPLSLECTVEGTSNPNLYWYRQAAGRGLQLLFYSVGIGQISSEVPQNLSASRPQDRQFILSSKKLLLSDSGFYLCAWSGLAGGRVASYNEQFFGPGTRLTVL.

On this clone: Other nucleotide sequences from this sample produce the same CDR3. The chain couples TRBV5-1 to TRBJ1-5; 7 bases align to TRBD1. Germline-derived CDR1 and CDR2 are SGHRS and YFSETQ. The V gene end was trimmed by 4 bases and the J gene end by 3 bases; junction bases not matched to a gene: 4. The CDR3 consists of 14 residues. The CDR3 loop reads CASSPTGTNQPQHF. The CDR3 DNA reads TGCGCCAGCAGCCCGACAGGGACCAATCAGCCCCAGCATTTT.

This clone was observed a single time. V gene TRBV2 combines with J gene TRBJ2-3, with TRBD2 matching 13 bases. Germline-derived CDR1 and CDR2 are SNHLY and FYNNEI. The V gene end was trimmed by 8 bases and the J gene end by 2 bases; junction bases not matched to a gene: 10. This CDR3 is built from 17 residues. Here the CDR3 reads CASATGTSGDPTDTQYF. DNA for the CDR3: TGTGCCAGCGCTACCGGGACTAGCGGGGACCCCACAGATACGCAGTATTTT.

This chain joins TRBV6-4 and TRBJ2-3; 12 bases fit TRBD2. Per germline, CDR1 MRHNA and CDR2 SNTAGT. V shed 4 bases and J 1 base; nucleotides not matched to a gene: 0. This CDR3 contains 15 residues. CDR3 in DNA: TGTGCCAGCAGTGGGACTAGCGGGGGCACAGATACGCAGTATTTT. It translates to CASSGTSGGTDTQYF.